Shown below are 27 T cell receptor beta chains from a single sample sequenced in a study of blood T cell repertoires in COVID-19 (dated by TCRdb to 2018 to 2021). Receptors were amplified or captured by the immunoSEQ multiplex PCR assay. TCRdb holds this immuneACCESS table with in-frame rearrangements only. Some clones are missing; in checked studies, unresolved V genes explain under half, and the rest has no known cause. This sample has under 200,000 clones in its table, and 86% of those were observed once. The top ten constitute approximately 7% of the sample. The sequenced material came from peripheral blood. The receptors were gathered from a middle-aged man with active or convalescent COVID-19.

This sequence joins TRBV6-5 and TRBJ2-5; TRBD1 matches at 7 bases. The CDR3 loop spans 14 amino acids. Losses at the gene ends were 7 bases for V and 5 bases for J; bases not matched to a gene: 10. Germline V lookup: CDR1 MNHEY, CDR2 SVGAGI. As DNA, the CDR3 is TGTGCCAGCACCCCAGGGGGAATCGTGGAGACCCAGTACTTC. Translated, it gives CASTPGGIVETQYF.

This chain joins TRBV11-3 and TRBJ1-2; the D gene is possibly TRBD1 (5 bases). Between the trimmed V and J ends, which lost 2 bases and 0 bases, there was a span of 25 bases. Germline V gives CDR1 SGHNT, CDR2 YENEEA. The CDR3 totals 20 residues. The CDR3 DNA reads TGTGCCAGCAGCTTAACTCTGAGCTATCCGGGACTGAGTTCTAACTATGGCTACACCTTC. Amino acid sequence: CASSLTLSYPGLSSNYGYTF.

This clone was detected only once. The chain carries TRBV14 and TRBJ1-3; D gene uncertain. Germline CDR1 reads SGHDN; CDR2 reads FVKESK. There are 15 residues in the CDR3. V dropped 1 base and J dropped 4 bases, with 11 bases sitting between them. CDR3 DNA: TGTGCCAGCAGCCAAGCGGGTTCCAAGGGAAACACCATATATTTT. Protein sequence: CASSQAGSKGNTIYF.

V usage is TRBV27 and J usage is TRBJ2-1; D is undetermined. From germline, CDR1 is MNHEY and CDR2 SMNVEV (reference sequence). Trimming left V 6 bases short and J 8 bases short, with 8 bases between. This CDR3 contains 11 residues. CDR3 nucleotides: TGTGCCAGCAGGTTTCGTGATGAGCAGTTCTTC. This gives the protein CASRFRDEQFF.

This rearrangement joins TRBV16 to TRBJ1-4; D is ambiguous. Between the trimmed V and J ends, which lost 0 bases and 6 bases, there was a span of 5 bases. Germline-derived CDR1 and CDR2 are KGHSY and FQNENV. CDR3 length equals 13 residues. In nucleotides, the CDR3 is TGTGCCAGCAGCCAATCTACGGATGAAAAACTGTTTTTT. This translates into CASSQSTDEKLFF.

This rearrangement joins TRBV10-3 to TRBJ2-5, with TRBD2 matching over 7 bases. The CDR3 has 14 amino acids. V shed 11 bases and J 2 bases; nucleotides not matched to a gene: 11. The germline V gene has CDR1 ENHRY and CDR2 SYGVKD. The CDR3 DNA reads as TGTGCCGCCGACCCCCGGGGGGATCAAGAGACCCAGTACTTC. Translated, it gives CAADPRGDQETQYF.

In DNA, the CDR3 is TGCGCCAGCAGCTCCAAACCCGGCGGGGGATACACCGGGGAGCTGTTTTTT. This gives the protein CASSSKPGGGYTGELFF. The chain has TRBV5-1 and TRBJ2-2; 7 bases are shared with TRBD2. The CDR3 loop spans 17 amino acids. The ends lost 3 bases at V and 3 bases at J; junction bases unmatched: 11. Germline V CDR1 and CDR2: SGHRS, YFSETQ.

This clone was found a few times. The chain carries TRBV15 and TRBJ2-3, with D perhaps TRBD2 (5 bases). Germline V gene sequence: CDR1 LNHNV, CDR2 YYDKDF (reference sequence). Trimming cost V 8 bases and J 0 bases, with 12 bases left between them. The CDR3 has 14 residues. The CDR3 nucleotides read TGTGCCACCGGCCGGACTTCTAGCACAGATACGCAGTATTTT. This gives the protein CATGRTSSTDTQYF.

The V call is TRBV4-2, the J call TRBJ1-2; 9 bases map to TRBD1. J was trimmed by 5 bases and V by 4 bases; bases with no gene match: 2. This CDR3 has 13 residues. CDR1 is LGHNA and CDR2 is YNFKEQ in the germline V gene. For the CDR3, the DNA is TGTGCCAGCAGCCGCGGACAGGGGTATGGCTACACCTTC. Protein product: CASSRGQGYGYTF.

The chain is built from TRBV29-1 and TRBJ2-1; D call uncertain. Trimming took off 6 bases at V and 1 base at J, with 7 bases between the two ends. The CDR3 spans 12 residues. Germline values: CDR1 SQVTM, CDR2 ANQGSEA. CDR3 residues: CSVVESYNEQFF. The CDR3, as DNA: TGCAGCGTAGTTGAGTCCTACAATGAGCAGTTCTTC.

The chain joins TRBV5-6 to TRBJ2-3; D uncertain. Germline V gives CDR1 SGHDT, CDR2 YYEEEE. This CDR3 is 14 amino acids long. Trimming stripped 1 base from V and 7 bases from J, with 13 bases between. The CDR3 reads CASSLWVASHTQYF. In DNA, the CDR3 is TGTGCCAGCAGCTTGTGGGTAGCTTCTCATACGCAGTATTTT.

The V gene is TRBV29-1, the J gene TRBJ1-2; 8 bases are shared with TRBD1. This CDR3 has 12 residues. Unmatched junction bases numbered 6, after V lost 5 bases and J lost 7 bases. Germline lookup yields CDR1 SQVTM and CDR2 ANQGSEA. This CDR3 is CSVLGQASGYTF. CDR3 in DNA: TGCAGCGTTTTGGGACAGGCAAGTGGCTACACCTTC.

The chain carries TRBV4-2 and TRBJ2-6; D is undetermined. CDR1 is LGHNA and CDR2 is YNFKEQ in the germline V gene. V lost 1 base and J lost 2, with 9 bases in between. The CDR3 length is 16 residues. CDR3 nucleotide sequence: TGTGCCAGCAGCCAAGGCGGCAGAGCTGGGGCCAACGTCCTGACTTTC. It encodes CASSQGGRAGANVLTF.

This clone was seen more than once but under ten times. The CDR3 DNA sequence: TGTGCCAGCAGCTTAGTGGCTGCCTACGAGCAGTACTTC. Translating gives CASSLVAAYEQYF. The chain is built from TRBV11-1 and TRBJ2-7; D not resolved. The CDR3 spans 13 residues. V lost 1 base and J 2 bases, leaving 6 bases between the germline ends. Germline assignment: CDR1 SGHAT and CDR2 FQDESV (reference sequence). The complete variable domain, with remaining parts taken from reference TRBV11-1 and TRBJ2-7, reads EAEVAQSPRYKITEKSQAVAFWCDPISGHATLYWYRQILGQGPELLVQFQDESVVDDSQLPKDRFSAERLKGVDSTLKIQPAELGDSAMYLCASSLVAAYEQYFGPGTRLTVT.

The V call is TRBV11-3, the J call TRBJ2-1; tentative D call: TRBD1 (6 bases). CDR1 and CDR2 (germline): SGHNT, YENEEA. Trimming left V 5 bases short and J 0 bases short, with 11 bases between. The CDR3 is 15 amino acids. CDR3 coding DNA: TGTGCCAGCAGCGACCGGGACAACTCCTACAATGAGCAGTTCTTC. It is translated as CASSDRDNSYNEQFF.

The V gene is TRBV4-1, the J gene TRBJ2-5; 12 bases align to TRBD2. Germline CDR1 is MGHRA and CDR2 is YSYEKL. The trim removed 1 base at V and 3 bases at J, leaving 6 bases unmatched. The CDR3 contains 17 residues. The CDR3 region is CASSQGWLAGGKETQYF. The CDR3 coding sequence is TGCGCCAGCAGCCAAGGGTGGCTAGCGGGAGGGAAAGAGACCCAGTACTTC.

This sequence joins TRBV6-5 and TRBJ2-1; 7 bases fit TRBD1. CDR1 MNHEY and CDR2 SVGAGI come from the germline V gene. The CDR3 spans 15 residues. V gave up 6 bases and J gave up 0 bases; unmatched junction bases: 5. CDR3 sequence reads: CASRDPGGSYNEQFF. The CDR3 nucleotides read TGTGCCAGCAGGGACCCAGGGGGCTCCTACAATGAGCAGTTCTTC.

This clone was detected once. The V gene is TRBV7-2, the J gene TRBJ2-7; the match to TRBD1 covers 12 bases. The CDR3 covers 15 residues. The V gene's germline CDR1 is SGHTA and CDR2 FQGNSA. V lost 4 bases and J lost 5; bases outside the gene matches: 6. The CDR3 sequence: CASSSSGTGGHEQYF. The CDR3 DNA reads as TGTGCCAGCAGCTCCTCCGGGACAGGGGGCCACGAGCAGTACTTC.

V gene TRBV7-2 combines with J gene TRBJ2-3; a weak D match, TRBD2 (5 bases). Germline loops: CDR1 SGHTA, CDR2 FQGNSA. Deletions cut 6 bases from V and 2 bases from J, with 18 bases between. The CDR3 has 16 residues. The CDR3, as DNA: TGTGCCAGCAGAACATGGTCGCTAGCCAACACAGATACGCAGTATTTT. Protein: CASRTWSLANTDTQYF.

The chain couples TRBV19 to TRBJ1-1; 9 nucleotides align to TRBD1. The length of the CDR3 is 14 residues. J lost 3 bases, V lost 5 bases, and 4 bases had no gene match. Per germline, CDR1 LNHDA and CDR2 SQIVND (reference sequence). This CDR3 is CASSYRGRHTEAFF. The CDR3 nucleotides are TGTGCCAGTAGTTACAGGGGGCGGCACACTGAAGCTTTCTTT.

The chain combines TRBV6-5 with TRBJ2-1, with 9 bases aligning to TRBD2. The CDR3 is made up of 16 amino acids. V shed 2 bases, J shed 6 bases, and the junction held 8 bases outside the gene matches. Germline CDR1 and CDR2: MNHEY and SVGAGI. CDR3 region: CASSYAAGGQPNEQFF. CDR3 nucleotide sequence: TGTGCCAGCAGTTACGCAGCGGGGGGACAACCCAATGAGCAGTTCTTC.

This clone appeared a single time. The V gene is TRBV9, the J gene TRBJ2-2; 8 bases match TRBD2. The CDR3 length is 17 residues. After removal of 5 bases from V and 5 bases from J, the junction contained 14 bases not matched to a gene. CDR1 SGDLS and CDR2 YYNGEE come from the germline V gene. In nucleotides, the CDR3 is TGTGCCAGCAGACCGGGGGGGGCCCTCCAGGGAACCGGGGAGCTGTTTTTT. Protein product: CASRPGGALQGTGELFF.

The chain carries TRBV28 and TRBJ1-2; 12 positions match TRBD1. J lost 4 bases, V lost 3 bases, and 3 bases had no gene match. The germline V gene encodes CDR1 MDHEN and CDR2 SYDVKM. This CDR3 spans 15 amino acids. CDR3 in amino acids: CASSFRGQGAYGYTF. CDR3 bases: TGTGCCAGCAGTTTTCGGGGACAGGGGGCCTATGGCTACACCTTC.

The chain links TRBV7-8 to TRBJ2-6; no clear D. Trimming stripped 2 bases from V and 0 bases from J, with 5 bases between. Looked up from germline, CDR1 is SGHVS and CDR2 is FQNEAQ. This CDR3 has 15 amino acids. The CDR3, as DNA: TGTGCCAGCAGCTTATGGCTCTCTGGGGCCAACGTCCTGACTTTC. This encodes CASSLWLSGANVLTF.

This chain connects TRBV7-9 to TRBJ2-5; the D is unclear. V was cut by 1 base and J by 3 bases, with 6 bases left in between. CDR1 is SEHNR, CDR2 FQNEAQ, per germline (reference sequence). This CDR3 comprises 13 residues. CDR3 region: CASSLVGEETQYF. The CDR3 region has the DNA TGTGCCAGCAGCTTAGTTGGAGAAGAGACCCAGTACTTC.

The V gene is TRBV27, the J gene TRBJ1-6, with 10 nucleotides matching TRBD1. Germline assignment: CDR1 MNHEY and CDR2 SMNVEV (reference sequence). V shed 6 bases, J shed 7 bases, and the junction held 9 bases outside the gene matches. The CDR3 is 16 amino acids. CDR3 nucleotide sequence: TGTGCCAGCAGATCTGGGACAGGGGAGCGGAATTCACCCCTCCACTTT. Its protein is CASRSGTGERNSPLHF.

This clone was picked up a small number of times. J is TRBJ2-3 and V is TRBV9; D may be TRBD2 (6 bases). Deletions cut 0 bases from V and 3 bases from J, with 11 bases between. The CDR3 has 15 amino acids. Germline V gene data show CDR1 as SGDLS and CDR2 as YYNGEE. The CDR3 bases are TGTGCCAGCAGCGTAGTAGGCGGGGTAACAGATACGCAGTATTTT. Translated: CASSVVGGVTDTQYF.